Each of the 10 T cell receptor beta chains below was sequenced from the same sample in a study of blood T cells in healthy people across ages. With a J-beta primer mix and a sample-barcoded 5' primer, a second PCR ran 7 to 11 cycles. Each CDR3 protein is one row after TCRdb ran MiXCR on the 5' RACE reads. The repertoire holds about 900,000 distinct CDR3 sequences, around 48% seen once, with roughly 12% in the top ten. The source material was blood. The receptors here all came from a man aged 30-40 years in good health.

This clonotype turned up a few times. The V and J genes are TRBV5-1 and TRBJ2-5, with 7 bases identical to TRBD1. Germline-derived CDR1 and CDR2 are SGHRS and YFSETQ. The trim removed 7 bases at V and 1 base at J, leaving 4 bases unmatched. The CDR3 has 13 amino acids. The CDR3 here is CASRTGPQETQYF. As DNA, the CDR3 is TGCGCCAGCCGGACAGGCCCCCAAGAGACCCAGTACTTC.

The genes are TRBV10-3 and TRBJ1-6; D not resolved. Between the trimmed V and J ends, which lost 0 bases and 0 bases, there was a span of 9 bases. Germline V gene lookup returns CDR1 ENHRY and CDR2 SYGVKD. The CDR3 loop spans 17 amino acids. The CDR3 nucleotides read TGTGCCATCAGTGAGTCGGCCGGGAGCTCCTATAATTCACCCCTCCACTTT. This sequence encodes CAISESAGSSYNSPLHF.

The chain uses TRBV7-9 and TRBJ1-6; D might be TRBD1 (6 bases). This CDR3 is built from 15 residues. Germline loops: CDR1 SEHNR, CDR2 FQNEAQ (reference sequence). V lost 5 bases, J lost 8 bases, and 16 bases lay in between. DNA for the CDR3: TGTGCCAGCAGCATTACAGGGATTGGGGATTCACCCCTCCACTTT. This sequence encodes CASSITGIGDSPLHF.

The chain joins TRBV5-1 to TRBJ1-1; weak D call: TRBD1 (6 bases). CDR3 length: 15 amino acids. Germline V gives CDR1 SGHRS, CDR2 YFSETQ. The V end was cut by 0 bases, the J end by 0 bases, with 9 bases between. The CDR3 DNA follows: TGCGCCAGCAGCTTGGAAACAGGGTTGAACACTGAAGCTTTCTTT. Residues: CASSLETGLNTEAFF. Complete variable domain (other parts from reference TRBV5-1 and TRBJ1-1): KAGVTQTPRYLIKTRGQQVTLSCSPISGHRSVSWYQQTPGQGLQFLFEYFSETQRNKGNFPGRFSGRQFSNSRSEMNVSTLELGDSALYLCASSLETGLNTEAFFGQGTRLTVV.

V is TRBV11-3 and J is TRBJ2-2; the D gene is possibly TRBD1 (5 bases). V was trimmed by 11 bases and J by 0 bases, leaving 16 bases between them. From germline, CDR1 is SGHNT and CDR2 YENEEA. CDR3 size: 15 residues. The CDR3 sequence: CASMGQDTNTGELFF. CDR3 sequence (DNA): TGTGCCTCCATGGGGCAGGACACGAACACCGGGGAGCTGTTTTTT.

The CDR3 is CASSQESQGEETQYF. Here the CDR3 DNA reads TGCGCCAGCAGCCAAGAGTCACAGGGTGAAGAGACCCAGTACTTC. This chain connects TRBV4-1 to TRBJ2-5, with a possible D match to TRBD1 (6 bases). Germline V lookup: CDR1 MGHRA, CDR2 YSYEKL. The V end lost 0 bases, the J end lost 3 bases, and 11 bases lay between the germline ends. The CDR3 is 15 amino acids.

This clonotype was detected only a few times. The chain uses TRBV12-3 or TRBV12-4 and TRBJ1-2; the D is unclear. V lost 7 bases and J 7 bases, leaving 16 bases between the germline ends. The CDR3 totals 13 residues. As DNA, the CDR3 is TGTGCCAGCACCGCCAGGATGCAGACTGGCTACACCTTC. It specifies CASTARMQTGYTF.

In its sample, this clonotype was seen many times. The V call is TRBV7-2, the J call TRBJ1-5; TRBD1 agrees at 8 bases. The CDR3 runs 13 residues. V gave up 10 bases and J gave up 4 bases; unmatched junction bases: 6. CDR1 SGHTA and CDR2 FQGNSA come from the germline V gene. The CDR3 nucleotides are TGTGCCACCGGCAGGGGGCAGAATCAGCCCCAGCATTTT. It yields the protein CATGRGQNQPQHF.

This clonotype was seen repeatedly, ten times or more. The chain combines TRBV25-1 with TRBJ2-7; 9 positions agree with TRBD1. Trimming cost V 8 bases and J 2 bases; bases outside gene matches: 7. This CDR3 has 14 residues. CDR1 is MGHDK, CDR2 SYGVNS, per germline. The CDR3 region is CASGRGQGPYEQYF. Written as DNA, the CDR3 is TGTGCCAGCGGACGGGGACAGGGCCCCTACGAGCAGTACTTC.

This clonotype was detected a few times. The chain recombines TRBV6-6 with TRBJ2-7; D call uncertain. The V and J ends lost 3 bases and 5 bases respectively, with 5 bases between them. Germline CDR1 and CDR2: MNHNY and SVGAGI (reference sequence). The CDR3 runs 11 residues. As DNA, the CDR3 is TGTGCCAGCAGTTATCAGAACGAGCAGTACTTC. Amino acid sequence: CASSYQNEQYF.